This T cell receptor (beta chain) was recovered during a study of T cell responses to AZD1222 COVID-19 vaccine. Study conclusions and caveats: Once two AZD1222 doses were given, Spike-specific TCR breadth and depth went up.

Concerning this clone: The antigen remains unidentified.

Samples with a second dose at about 4 or about 12 weeks were pooled together. Only in-frame clones appear in the TCRdb table, and some are missing; sequencing was by immunoSEQ multiplex PCR. Of roughly 120,000 clones in the sample, more than 80% are singletons; the top ten hold 3.5% to 5%. The sequenced sample was peripheral blood, obtained 28 days after the second AZD1222 dose. The sequence was collected from an adult who received the AZD1222 COVID-19 vaccine.

Written as DNA, the CDR3 is TGTGCCAGCAGCTCACGCTCCGGGACAGCTAATAATGAAAAACTGTTTTTT. Translation gives CASSSRSGTANNEKLFF. V usage is TRBV11-2 and J usage is TRBJ1-4; 7 positions agree with TRBD1. CDR3 length equals 17 residues. Trimming removed 4 bases from V and 4 bases from J; junction bases left unmatched: 12. CDR1 is SGHAT, CDR2 FQNNGV, per germline.